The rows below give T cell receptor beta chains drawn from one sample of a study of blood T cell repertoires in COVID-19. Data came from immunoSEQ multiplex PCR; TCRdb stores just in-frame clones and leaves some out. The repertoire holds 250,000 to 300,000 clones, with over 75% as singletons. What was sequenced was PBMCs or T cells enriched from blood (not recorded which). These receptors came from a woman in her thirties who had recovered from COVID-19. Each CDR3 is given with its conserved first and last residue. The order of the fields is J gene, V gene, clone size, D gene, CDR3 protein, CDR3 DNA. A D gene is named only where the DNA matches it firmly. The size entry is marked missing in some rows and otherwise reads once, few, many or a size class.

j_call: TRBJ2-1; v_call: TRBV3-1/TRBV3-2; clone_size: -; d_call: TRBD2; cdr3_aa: CASSQGSTSGKWNEQFF; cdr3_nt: TGTGCCAGCAGCCAAGGATCGACTAGCGGGAAGTGGAATGAGCAGTTCTTC
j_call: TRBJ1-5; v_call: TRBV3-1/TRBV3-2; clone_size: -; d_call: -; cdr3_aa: CASRPYRALGHNQPQHF; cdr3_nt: TGTGCCAGCAGACCCTACAGGGCCCTCGGACATAATCAGCCCCAGCATTTT
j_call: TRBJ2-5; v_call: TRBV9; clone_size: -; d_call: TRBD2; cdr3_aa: CASSVGVLGGETQYF; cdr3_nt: TGTGCCAGCAGCGTAGGAGTCCTGGGGGGGGAGACCCAGTACTTC
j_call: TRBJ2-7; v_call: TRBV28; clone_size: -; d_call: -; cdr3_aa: CASSLAADYAYEQYF; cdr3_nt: TGTGCCAGCAGCCTTGCGGCCGACTATGCCTACGAGCAGTACTTC
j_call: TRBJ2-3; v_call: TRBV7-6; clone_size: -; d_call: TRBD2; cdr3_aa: CASSPGQGGTDTQYF; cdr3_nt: TGTGCCAGCAGCCCCGGCCAGGGAGGGACAGATACGCAGTATTTT
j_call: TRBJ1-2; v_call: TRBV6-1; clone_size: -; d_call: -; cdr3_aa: CASSELVRAGAEWGYTF; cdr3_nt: TGTGCCAGCAGTGAATTAGTAAGGGCAGGGGCAGAGTGGGGCTACACCTTC
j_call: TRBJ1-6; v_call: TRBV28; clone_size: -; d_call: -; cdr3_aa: CASSEQAAGSPLHF; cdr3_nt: TGTGCCAGCAGTGAACAGGCGGCCGGTTCACCCCTCCACTTT
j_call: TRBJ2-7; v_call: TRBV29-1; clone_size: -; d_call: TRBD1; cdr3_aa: CSVVEGAQTYEQYF; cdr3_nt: TGCAGCGTTGTAGAGGGGGCGCAGACCTACGAGCAGTACTTC
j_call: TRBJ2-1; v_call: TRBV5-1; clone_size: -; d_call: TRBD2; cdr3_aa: CASSSTSGGPYNEQFF; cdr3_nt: TGCGCCAGCAGCTCCACTAGCGGGGGGCCTTACAATGAGCAGTTCTTC
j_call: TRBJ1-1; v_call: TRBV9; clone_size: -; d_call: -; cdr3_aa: CASSAMSTEAFF; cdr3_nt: TGTGCCAGCAGCGCCATGAGCACTGAAGCTTTCTTT
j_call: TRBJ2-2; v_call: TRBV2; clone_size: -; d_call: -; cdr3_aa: CASRMRLANTGELFF; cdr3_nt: TGTGCCAGCAGGATGAGGCTCGCGAACACCGGGGAGCTGTTTTTT
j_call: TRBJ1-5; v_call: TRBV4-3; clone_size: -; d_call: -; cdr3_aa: CASSSRGGQPQHF; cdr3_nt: TGCGCCAGCAGCTCGCGGGGAGGTCAGCCCCAGCATTTT
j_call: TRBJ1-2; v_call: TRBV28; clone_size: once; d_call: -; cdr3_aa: CASSLVPANYGYTF; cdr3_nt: TGTGCCAGCAGTTTAGTCCCCGCTAACTATGGCTACACCTTC
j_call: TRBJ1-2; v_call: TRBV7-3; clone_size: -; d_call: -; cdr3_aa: CASSSQGKGYTF; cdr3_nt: TGTGCCAGCAGCTCACAGGGAAAGGGCTACACCTTC
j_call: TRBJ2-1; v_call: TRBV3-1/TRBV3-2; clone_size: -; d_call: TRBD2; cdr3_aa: CASSATTSGGQGEQFF; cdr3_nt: TGTGCCAGCAGCGCTACAACTAGCGGGGGGCAGGGTGAGCAGTTCTTC
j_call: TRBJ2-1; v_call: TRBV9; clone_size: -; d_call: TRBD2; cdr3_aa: CASSVELWDYDNEQFF; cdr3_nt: TGTGCCAGCAGCGTAGAATTGTGGGACTATGACAATGAGCAGTTCTTC
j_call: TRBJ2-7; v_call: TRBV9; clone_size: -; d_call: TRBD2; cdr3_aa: CASSVDLAGAGEQYF; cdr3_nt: TGTGCCAGCAGCGTGGATTTAGCGGGGGCGGGAGAGCAGTACTTC
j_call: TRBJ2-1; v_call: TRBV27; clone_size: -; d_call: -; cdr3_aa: CASSLSSLYNEQFF; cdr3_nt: TGTGCCAGCAGTTTATCTAGTCTGTACAATGAGCAGTTCTTC
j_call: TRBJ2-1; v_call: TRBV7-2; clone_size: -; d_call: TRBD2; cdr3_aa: CASSLARLAGVGNEQFF; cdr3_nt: TGTGCCAGCAGCTTAGCGCGACTAGCGGGAGTGGGGAATGAGCAGTTCTTC
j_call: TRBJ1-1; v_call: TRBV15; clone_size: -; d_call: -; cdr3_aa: CATSRVAGAQPNTEAFF; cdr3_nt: TGTGCCACCAGCAGAGTGGCGGGGGCACAGCCAAACACTGAAGCTTTCTTT
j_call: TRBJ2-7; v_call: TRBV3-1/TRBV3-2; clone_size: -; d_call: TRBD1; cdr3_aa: CASSRTGVSYEQYF; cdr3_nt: TGTGCCAGCAGCCGGACAGGGGTTTCCTACGAGCAGTACTTC
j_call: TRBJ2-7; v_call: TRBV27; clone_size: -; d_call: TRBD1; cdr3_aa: CASSHDRGNEQYF; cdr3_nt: TGTGCCAGCAGCCACGACAGGGGGAACGAGCAGTACTTC
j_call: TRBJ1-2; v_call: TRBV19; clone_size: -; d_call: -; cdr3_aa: CASSIARDGYTF; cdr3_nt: TGTGCCAGTAGTATAGCCAGGGATGGCTACACCTTC
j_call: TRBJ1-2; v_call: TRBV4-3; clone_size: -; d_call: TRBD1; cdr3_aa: CASSQGQGENYGYTF; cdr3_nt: TGCGCCAGCAGCCAAGGACAGGGGGAGAACTATGGCTACACCTTC
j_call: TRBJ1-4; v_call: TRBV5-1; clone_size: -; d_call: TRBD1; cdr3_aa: CASSLVDRDEKLFF; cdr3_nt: TGCGCCAGCAGCTTGGTGGACAGGGATGAAAAACTGTTTTTT
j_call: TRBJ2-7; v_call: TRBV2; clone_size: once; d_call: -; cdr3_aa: CASSESSLSYEQYF; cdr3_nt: TGTGCCAGCAGTGAGTCGTCCCTCTCCTACGAGCAGTACTTC
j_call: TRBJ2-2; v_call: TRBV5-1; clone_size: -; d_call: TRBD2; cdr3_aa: CASSLVAGDTGELFF; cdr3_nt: TGCGCCAGCAGCTTGGTTGCGGGAGACACCGGGGAGCTGTTTTTT
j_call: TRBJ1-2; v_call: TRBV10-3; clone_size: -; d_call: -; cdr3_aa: CAISESAVGGYTF; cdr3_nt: TGTGCCATCAGTGAGTCCGCGGTTGGTGGCTACACCTTC
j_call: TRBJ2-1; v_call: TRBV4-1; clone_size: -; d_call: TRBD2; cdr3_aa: CASSRLGLAGVGEQFF; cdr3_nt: TGCGCCAGCAGCCGGTTGGGACTAGCGGGAGTAGGTGAGCAGTTCTTC
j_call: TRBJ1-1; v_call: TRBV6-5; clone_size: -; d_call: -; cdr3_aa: CASWERNDNNEAFF; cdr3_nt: TGTGCCAGCTGGGAGAGGAATGATAACAATGAAGCTTTCTTT
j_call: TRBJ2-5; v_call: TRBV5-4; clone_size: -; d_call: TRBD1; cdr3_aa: CASSRGPQETQYF; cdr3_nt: TGTGCCAGCAGTAGGGGGCCCCAAGAGACCCAGTACTTC
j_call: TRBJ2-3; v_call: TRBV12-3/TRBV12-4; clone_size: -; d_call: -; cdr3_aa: CASNRGEDTQYF; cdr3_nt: TGTGCCAGCAACCGGGGAGAGGATACGCAGTATTTT
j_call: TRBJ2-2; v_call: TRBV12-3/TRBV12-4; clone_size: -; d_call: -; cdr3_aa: CANKYTGELFF; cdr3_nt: TGTGCGAACAAGTACACCGGGGAGCTGTTTTTT
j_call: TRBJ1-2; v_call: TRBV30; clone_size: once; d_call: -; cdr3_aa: CAWSVLLPRGGYGYTF; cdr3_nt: TGTGCCTGGAGTGTACTCCTTCCGCGGGGGGGGTATGGCTACACCTTC
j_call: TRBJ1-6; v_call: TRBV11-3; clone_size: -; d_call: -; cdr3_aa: CASSLAAGGGSPLHF; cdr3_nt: TGTGCCAGCAGCTTAGCAGCGGGGGGTGGTTCACCCCTCCACTTT
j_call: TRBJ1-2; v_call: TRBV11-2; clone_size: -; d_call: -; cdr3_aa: CASSPAEWTAYGYTF; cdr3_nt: TGTGCCAGCAGCCCAGCAGAGTGGACAGCCTATGGCTACACCTTC
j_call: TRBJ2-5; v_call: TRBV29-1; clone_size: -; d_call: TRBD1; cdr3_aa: CSVDPPGQGLETQYF; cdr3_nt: TGCAGCGTGGACCCGCCGGGACAGGGTTTGGAGACCCAGTACTTC
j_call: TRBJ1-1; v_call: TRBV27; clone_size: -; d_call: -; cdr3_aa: CASSLLSSGTEAFF; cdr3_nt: TGTGCCAGCAGTTTATTATCGTCAGGGACTGAAGCTTTCTTT
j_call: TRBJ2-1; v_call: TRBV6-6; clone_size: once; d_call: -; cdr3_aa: CASSRGRTSSYNEQFF; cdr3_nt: TGTGCCAGCAGTCGCGGACGGACAAGCTCCTACAATGAGCAGTTCTTC
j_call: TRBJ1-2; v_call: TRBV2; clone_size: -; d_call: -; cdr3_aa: CASTINGGAYGYTF; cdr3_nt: TGTGCCAGCACCATAAACGGGGGGGCCTATGGCTACACCTTC
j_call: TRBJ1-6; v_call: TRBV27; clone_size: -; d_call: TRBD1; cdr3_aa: CASTTGASYNSPLHF; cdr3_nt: TGTGCCAGCACCACAGGGGCCAGCTATAATTCACCCCTCCACTTT
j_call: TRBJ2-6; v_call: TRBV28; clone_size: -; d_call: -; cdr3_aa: CASSLVPAGANVLTF; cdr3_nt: TGTGCCAGCAGTTTAGTGCCGGCTGGGGCCAACGTCCTGACTTTC
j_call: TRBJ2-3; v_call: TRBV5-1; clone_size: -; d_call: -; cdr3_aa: CASSLERGTSTDTQYF; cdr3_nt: TGCGCCAGCAGCTTAGAAAGGGGAACTAGCACAGATACGCAATATTTT
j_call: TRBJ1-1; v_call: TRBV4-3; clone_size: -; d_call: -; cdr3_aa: CASSQDTGSNTEAFF; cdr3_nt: TGCGCCAGCAGCCAAGATACAGGGTCGAACACTGAAGCTTTCTTT
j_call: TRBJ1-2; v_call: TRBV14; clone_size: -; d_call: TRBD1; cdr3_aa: CASSHLGTGYGYTF; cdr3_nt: TGTGCCAGCAGCCACCTCGGGACAGGCTATGGCTACACCTTC
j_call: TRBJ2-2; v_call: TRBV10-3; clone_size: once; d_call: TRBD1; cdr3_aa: CAIGQGGAGELFF; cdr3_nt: TGTGCCATCGGACAGGGTGGGGCCGGGGAGCTGTTTTTT
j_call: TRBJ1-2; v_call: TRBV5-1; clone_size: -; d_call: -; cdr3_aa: CATDSPRSYYGYTF; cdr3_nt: TGCGCCACCGATAGTCCCCGTTCATACTATGGCTACACCTTC
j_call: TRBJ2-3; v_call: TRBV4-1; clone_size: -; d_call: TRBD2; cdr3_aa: CASSQVGTSVDTQYF; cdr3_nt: TGCGCCAGCAGCCAAGTTGGGACTAGCGTCGATACGCAGTATTTT
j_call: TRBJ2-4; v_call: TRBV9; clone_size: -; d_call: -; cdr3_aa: CASSPQGGGGGGIQYF; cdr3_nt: TGTGCCAGCAGCCCCCAGGGCGGGGGAGGAGGGGGCATTCAGTACTTC
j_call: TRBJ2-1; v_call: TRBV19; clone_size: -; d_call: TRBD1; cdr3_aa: CASSIRDRGANEQFF; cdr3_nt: TGTGCCAGTAGTATCCGGGACAGGGGCGCGAATGAGCAGTTCTTC
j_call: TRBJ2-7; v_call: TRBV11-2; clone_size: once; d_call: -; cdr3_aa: CASSFFPRADRRNFREQYF; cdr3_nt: TGTGCCAGCAGCTTCTTTCCGCGCGCAGACAGGAGGAACTTTAGGGAGCAGTACTTC
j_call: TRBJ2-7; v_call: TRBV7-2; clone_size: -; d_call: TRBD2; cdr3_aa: CASSISGGGTYEQYF; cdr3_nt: TGTGCCAGCAGTATTAGCGGGGGGGGGACCTACGAGCAGTACTTC
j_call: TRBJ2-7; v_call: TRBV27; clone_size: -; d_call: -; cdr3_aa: CASSLGAGGFYEQYF; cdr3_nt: TGTGCCAGCAGTTTAGGGGCAGGGGGGTTTTACGAGCAGTACTTC
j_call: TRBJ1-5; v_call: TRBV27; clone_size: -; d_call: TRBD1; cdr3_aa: CASSAGTGGIQPQHF; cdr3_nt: TGTGCCAGCAGTGCCGGGACAGGTGGTATTCAGCCCCAGCATTTT
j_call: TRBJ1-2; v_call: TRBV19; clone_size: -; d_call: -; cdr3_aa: CASSIDITIGINYGYTF; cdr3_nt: TGTGCCAGTAGTATAGATATAACCATCGGGATTAACTATGGCTACACCTTC